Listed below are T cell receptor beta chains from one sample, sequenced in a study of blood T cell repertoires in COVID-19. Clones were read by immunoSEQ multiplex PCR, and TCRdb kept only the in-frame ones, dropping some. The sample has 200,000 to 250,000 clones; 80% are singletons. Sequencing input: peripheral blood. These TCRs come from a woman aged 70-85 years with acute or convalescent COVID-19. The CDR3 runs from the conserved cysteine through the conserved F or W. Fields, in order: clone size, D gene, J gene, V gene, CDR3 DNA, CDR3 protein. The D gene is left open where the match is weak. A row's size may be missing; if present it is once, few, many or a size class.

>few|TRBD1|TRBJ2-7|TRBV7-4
TGTGCCAGCAGCCCGACAGGGATTTATTACGAGCAGTACTTC
CASSPTGIYYEQYF
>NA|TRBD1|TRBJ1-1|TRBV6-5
TGTGCCAGCAGTCGGACAGGGGGCCATACTTTCTTT
CASSRTGGHTFF
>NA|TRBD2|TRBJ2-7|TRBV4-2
TGTGCCAGCAGCCAACCAGGGACTAGCGGGACCTACGAGCAGTACTTC
CASSQPGTSGTYEQYF
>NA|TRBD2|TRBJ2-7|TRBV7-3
TGTGCCAGCAGCTTCGCTAGCGGGAACTACGAGCAGTACTTC
CASSFASGNYEQYF
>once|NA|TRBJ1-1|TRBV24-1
TGTGCCACCAGTGTTGATCGGGGAAACACTGAAGCTTTCTTT
CATSVDRGNTEAFF
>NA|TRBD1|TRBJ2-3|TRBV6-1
TGTGCCAGCAGTGAAAGGGGGGACAGGGGGTATGATACGCAGTATTTT
CASSERGDRGYDTQYF
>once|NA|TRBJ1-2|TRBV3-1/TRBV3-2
TGTGCCAGCAGCCCTCTTCGGGGATCCTATGGCTACACCTTC
CASSPLRGSYGYTF
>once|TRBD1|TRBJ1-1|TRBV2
TGTGCCAGCAGAGCCGGGACAGGGGAGTTTAGAACTGAAGCTTTCTTT
CASRAGTGEFRTEAFF
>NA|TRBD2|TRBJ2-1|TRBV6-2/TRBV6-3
TGTGCCAGCAGTAATAGCCTGGGACTAGCGGGAGGCAATGAGCAGTTCTTC
CASSNSLGLAGGNEQFF
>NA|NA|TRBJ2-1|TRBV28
TGTGCCAGCATTCCTGAACAGGGATGGTGGAGAGAGCAGTTCTTC
CASIPEQGWWREQFF
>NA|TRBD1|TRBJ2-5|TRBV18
TGTGCCAGCTCTCGAGACAGGGACCAAGAGACCCAGTACTTC
CASSRDRDQETQYF
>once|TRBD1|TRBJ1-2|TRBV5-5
TGTGCCAGCAGCCCCCAGGGGGTTGGTAACTATGGCTACACCTTC
CASSPQGVGNYGYTF
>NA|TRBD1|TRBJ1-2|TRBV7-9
TGTGCCAGCAGCGAAGGGACAGGTGGAGTTTACACCTTC
CASSEGTGGVYTF
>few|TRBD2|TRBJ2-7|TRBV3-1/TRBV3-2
TGTGCCAGCAGTCCACCGGGACTAGCGGGAGTCTACGAGCAGTACTTC
CASSPPGLAGVYEQYF
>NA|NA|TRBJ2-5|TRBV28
TGTGCCAGCAGTTTATTCCTGGAGACCCAGTACTTC
CASSLFLETQYF
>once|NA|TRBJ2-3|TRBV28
TGTGCCAGCAGTGTCTCTACAGATACGCAGTATTTT
CASSVSTDTQYF
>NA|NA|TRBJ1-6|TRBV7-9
TGTGCCAGCAGCCTCGACAGCGATAATTCACCCCTCCACTTT
CASSLDSDNSPLHF
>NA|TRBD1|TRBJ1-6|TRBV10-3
TGTGCCATCAGTGAGCCGGGACAGGGGAATTCACCCCTCCACTTT
CAISEPGQGNSPLHF
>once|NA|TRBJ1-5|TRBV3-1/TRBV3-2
TGTGCCAGCAGCCAAGGGTCACAGGGAGGGAATCAGCCCCAGCATTTT
CASSQGSQGGNQPQHF
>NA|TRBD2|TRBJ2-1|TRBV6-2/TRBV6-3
TGTGCCAGCAGTAATCCGGGACTAGCGGAACGTGAGCAGTTCTTC
CASSNPGLAEREQFF
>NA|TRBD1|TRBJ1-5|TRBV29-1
TGCAGCGCTTGGGAAGGGGGCGTAAATCAGCCCCAGCATTTT
CSAWEGGVNQPQHF
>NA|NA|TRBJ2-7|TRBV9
TGTGCCAGCAGCGTAGGGCCCTTGACGGGACACCGCTACGAGCAGTACTTC
CASSVGPLTGHRYEQYF
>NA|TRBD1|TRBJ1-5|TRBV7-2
TGTGCCAGCAGCTCAACAGGGGGCAATCAGCCCCAGCATTTT
CASSSTGGNQPQHF
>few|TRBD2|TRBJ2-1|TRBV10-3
TGTGCCATCAGTGAGTCGTCTAGCGGAAACAAGCAGTTCTTC
CAISESSSGNKQFF
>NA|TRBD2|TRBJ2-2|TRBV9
TGTGCCAGCAGCGTAGCTACGGCCAGCGGGAGAGCGAACACCGGGGAGCTGTTTTTT
CASSVATASGRANTGELFF
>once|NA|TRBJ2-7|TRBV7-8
TGTGCCAGCAGCCTCCCTACAACAGGCCTCGGAGAGCAGTACTTC
CASSLPTTGLGEQYF
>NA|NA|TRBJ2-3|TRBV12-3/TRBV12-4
TGTGCCAGCAGTTTCGGACAGACAGATACGCAGTATTTT
CASSFGQTDTQYF
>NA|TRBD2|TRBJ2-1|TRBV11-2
TGTGCCAGCAGCTTAATGGCTTTAGGGCTAGCGGGAGACAATGAGCAGTTCTTC
CASSLMALGLAGDNEQFF
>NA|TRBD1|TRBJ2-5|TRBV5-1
TGCGCCAGCAGCATGGGACAGCCCGACGTGCGGACCCAGTACTTC
CASSMGQPDVRTQYF
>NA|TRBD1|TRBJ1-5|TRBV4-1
TGCGCCAGCAGCCCGGTTGGGCAGGGGGCAAGGCAGCCCCAGCATTTT
CASSPVGQGARQPQHF
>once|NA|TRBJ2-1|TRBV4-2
TGTGCCAGCAGCCAAGATGAGGGTTGGTCCAATGAGCAGTTCTTC
CASSQDEGWSNEQFF
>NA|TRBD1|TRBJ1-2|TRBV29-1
TGCAGCGTTGAACAGTGGGGACAGGGGGACGGCTACACCTTC
CSVEQWGQGDGYTF
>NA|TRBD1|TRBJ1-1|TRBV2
TGTGCCAGCAGATTGACAGGGGCGGAGAACACTGAAGCTTTCTTT
CASRLTGAENTEAFF
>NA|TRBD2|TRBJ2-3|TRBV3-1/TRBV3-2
TGTGCCAGCAGCCAGGTAGCGGGAGGAGCAGATACGCAGTATTTT
CASSQVAGGADTQYF
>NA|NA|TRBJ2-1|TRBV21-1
TGTGCCAGCAGCAAAGTGCGACTAGCGGGAGTATTGAGCTCCTACAATGAGCAGTTCTTC
CASSKVRLAGVLSSYNEQFF
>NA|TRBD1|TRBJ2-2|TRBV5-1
TGCGCCAGCAGCTTTACAGGGGGCGCGGGCACCGGGGAGCTGTTTTTT
CASSFTGGAGTGELFF
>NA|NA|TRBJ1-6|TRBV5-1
TGCGCCAGCAGCTTGGACATATTTAATTCACCCCTCCACTTT
CASSLDIFNSPLHF
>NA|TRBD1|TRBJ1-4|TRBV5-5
TGTGCCAGCAGCTTGGGCGGACAGGGCCGGAGTGAAAAACTGTTTTTT
CASSLGGQGRSEKLFF
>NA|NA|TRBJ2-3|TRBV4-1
TGCGCCAGCAGCCCTGGGATCCCCGGGGGCACAGATACGCAGTATTTT
CASSPGIPGGTDTQYF
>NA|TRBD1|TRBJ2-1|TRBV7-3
TGTGCCAGCAGCTTAACCGGGACAGGGGCCTACAATGAGCAGTTCTTC
CASSLTGTGAYNEQFF